This T cell receptor beta chain comes out of a study of T cells after yellow fever vaccination (dated by TCRdb to between 2018 and 2021). About the full investigation: The SMART-Seq v4 Ultra Low Input RNA kit was used to prepare libraries from fractions with low cell numbers. Bulk PBMC replicates and cell subsets were isolated from blood drawn at multiple timepoints before and after both primary and secondary immunization. Two healthy male donors, one aged 18 to 29 and one aged 30 to 40 years, were included in the cohort. To follow T-cell clones before and after primary and booster YFV17D yellow fever vaccination, bulk TCR alpha and beta repertoires were sequenced over time. Overall study results and their limits: The study included only two donors, which limits how far the findings can be generalized. The secondary T-cell response was found to be weaker but faster than the primary response, with a peak reached on day 5 rather than on day 15. FACS-sorted repertoires could contain abundant contaminating clonotypes from the bulk population, so computational filtering was required. After the booster, most clones that had expanded after primary vaccination were detected again (approximately 97% of CD4 and more than 85% of CD8), suggesting broad maintenance of memory. A small fraction of clonotypes showed up in both the CD4 and CD8 compartments, probably as a result of convergent recombination.

This clonotype has at least ten counts. Its target antigen remains unknown. No much larger clone exists at a distance of one base, and base qualities are not known. Trimmed from V: 3 bases; trimmed from J: 5 bases; junction bases lacking a gene match: 5. The CDR3 contains 14 residues, cysteine and phenylalanine counted. Only the CDR3 region is kept as DNA, spanning 42 bases read in frame from base 1. According to the germline V gene (reference sequence), CDR1 reads LGHDT and CDR2 reads YNNKEL. Synthesis of TCR cDNA relied on 5'RACE template switching, a step that introduced a universal primer site along with unique molecular identifiers. Priming of cDNA synthesis was performed from both the TCR alpha and TCR beta constant segments. Library amplification involved two PCR steps, and the second step added sample barcodes and sequencing adapters. Libraries were sequenced on Illumina HiSeq 2500 (2x100 bp) or NovaSeq (2x150 bp). The paper's processing steps were these. MIGEC handled demultiplexing of reads and collapsing into UMI consensus sequences, while MiXCR performed V(D)J alignment. Vaccine-responding clonotypes were identified with edgeR using replicate PBMC samples, with FDR below 0.01 and a log2 fold change above 5 up to day 15 being required. Each bulk clonotype received a CD4 or CD8 identity based on whether the sequenced CD4 or CD8 repertoire contained that clonotype at higher abundance. TCRdb itself trimmed the public reads at Q25 with fastp, ran MiXCR and retained productive beta chains. Each record represents a unique CDR3 protein, reported with the most common genes and DNA among its rows. For this entry, the V and J calls and clone size follow TCRdb and not the study's own pipeline. The table for this sample lists around 180,000 distinct CDR3 sequences; roughly 6.2% of them were counted only once. Of the sample, 2.9% falls within the top ten clones.

What this sample's treatment or condition label stands for: live attenuated yellow fever vaccine strain. A standard Ficoll-Paque protocol was used to isolate PBMCs from peripheral blood. CD4 and CD8 T-cell fractions were isolated with Dynabeads CD4 and CD8 positive selection kits. RNA was extracted with TriZol from bulk PBMCs, CD4 and CD8 fractions, and dextramer-positive and dextramer-negative fractions. Sample: CD4+ T cells sorted from PBMCs, taken on the day of the first yellow fever vaccination. The sequence was obtained from a man younger than 30 who received the YFV17D yellow fever vaccine. Rearrangement joined TRBV3-1 to TRBJ2-7; 9 central nucleotides agree with TRBD1. In nucleotide form, the sequence is TGTGCCAGCAGCCAGGGGGACAGGGATCACGAGCAGTACTTC. Its amino acids are CASSQGDRDHEQYF.